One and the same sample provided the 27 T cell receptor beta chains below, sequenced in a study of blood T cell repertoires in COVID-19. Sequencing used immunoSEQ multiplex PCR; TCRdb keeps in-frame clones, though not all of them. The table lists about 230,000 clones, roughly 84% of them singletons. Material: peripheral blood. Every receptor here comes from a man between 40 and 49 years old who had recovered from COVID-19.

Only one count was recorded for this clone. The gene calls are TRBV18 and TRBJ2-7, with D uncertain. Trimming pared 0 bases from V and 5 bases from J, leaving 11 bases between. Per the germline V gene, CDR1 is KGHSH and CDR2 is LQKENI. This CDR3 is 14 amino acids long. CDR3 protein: CASSPPVGPHEQYF. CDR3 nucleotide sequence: TGTGCCAGCTCACCACCGGTTGGCCCCCACGAGCAGTACTTC.

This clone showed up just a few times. CDR3 protein: CASSESQGKNQPQHF. In nucleotides, the CDR3 is TGCGCCAGCAGTGAGTCCCAGGGAAAAAATCAGCCCCAGCATTTT. The chain employs TRBV10-1 and TRBJ1-5; D possibly corresponds to TRBD1 (5 bases). CDR1 WNHNN and CDR2 SYGVQD come from the germline V gene (reference sequence). V was trimmed by 0 bases and J by 4 bases, leaving 10 bases between them. This CDR3 comprises 15 residues.

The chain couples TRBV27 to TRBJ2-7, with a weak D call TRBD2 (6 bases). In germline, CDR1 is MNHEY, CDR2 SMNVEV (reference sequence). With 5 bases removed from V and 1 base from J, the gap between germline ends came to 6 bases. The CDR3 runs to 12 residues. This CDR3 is CASSRGSYEQYF. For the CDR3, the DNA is TGTGCCAGCAGTCGGGGGTCCTACGAGCAGTACTTC.

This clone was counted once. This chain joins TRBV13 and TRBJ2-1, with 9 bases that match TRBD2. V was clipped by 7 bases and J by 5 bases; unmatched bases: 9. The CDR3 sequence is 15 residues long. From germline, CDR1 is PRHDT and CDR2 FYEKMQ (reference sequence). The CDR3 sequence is CASMISSGVNNEQFF. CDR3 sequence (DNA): TGTGCCAGCATGATTTCTAGCGGGGTTAACAATGAGCAGTTCTTC.

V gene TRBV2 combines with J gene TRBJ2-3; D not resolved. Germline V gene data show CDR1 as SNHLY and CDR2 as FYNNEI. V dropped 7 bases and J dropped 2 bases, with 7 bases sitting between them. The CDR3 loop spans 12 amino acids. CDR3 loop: CASTGVTDTQYF. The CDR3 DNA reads TGTGCCAGCACCGGAGTCACAGATACGCAGTATTTT.

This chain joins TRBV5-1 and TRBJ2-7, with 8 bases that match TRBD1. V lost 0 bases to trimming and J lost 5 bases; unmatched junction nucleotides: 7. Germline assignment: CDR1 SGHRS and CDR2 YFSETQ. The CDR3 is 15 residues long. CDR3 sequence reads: CASSLAGAGGDEQYF. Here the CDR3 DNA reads TGCGCCAGCAGCTTGGCGGGGGCAGGGGGCGACGAGCAGTACTTC.

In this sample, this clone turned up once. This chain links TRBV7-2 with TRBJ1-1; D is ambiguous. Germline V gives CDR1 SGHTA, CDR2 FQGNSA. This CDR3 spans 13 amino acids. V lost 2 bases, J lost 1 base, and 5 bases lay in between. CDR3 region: CASSLIQNTEAFF. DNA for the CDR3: TGTGCCAGCAGCTTAATCCAGAACACTGAAGCTTTCTTT.

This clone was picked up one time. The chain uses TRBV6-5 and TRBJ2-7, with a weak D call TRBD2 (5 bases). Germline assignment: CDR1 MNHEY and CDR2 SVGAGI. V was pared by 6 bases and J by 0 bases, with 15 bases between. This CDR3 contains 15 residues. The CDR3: CASSSSTDPSYEQYF. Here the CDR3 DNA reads TGTGCCAGCAGCTCTAGCACCGACCCCTCCTACGAGCAGTACTTC.

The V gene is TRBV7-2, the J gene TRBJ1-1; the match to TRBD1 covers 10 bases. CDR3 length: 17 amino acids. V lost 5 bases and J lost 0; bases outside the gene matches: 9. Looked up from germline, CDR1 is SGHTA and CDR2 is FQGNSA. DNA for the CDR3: TGTGCCAGCAGCAGGCGGACAGGGGGGACGGTGAACACTGAAGCTTTCTTT. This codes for CASSRRTGGTVNTEAFF.

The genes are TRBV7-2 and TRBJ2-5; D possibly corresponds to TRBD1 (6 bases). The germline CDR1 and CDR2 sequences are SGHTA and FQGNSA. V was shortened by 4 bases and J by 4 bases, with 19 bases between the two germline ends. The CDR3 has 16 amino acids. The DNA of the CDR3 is TGTGCCAGCAGCTCGCTACAGGGCTTCCCCATAGAGACCCAGTACTTC. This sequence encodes CASSSLQGFPIETQYF.

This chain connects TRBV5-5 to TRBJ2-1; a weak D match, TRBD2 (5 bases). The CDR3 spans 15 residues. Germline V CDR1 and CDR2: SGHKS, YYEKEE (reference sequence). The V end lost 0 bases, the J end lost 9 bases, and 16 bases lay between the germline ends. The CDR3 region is CASSLAAVTRSEQFF. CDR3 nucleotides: TGTGCCAGCAGCTTGGCGGCAGTAACTAGGAGTGAGCAGTTCTTC.

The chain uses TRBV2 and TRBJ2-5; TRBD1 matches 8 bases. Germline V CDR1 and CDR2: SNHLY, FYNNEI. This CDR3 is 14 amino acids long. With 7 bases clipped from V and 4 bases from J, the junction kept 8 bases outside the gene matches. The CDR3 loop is CASNLQGVGETQYF. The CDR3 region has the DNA TGTGCCAGCAATCTACAGGGGGTGGGAGAGACCCAGTACTTC.

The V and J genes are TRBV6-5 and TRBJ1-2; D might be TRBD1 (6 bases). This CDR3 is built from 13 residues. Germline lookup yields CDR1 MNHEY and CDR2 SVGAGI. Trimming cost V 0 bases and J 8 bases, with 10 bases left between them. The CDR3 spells CASSYSHRVGYTF. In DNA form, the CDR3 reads TGTGCCAGCAGTTACTCACACAGGGTCGGCTACACCTTC.

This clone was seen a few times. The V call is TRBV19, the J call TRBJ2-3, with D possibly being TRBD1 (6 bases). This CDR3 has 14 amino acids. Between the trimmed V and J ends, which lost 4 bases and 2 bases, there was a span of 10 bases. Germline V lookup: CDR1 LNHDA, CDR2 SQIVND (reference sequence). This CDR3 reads CASSKRQVTDTQYF. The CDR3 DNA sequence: TGTGCCAGTAGTAAACGACAGGTCACAGATACGCAGTATTTT.

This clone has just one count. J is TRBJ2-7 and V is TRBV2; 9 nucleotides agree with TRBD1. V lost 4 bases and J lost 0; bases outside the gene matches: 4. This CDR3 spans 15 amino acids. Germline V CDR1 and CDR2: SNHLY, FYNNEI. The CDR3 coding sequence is TGTGCCAGCAGTGCGGGGGACAGGGACTCCTACGAGCAGTACTTC. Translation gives CASSAGDRDSYEQYF.

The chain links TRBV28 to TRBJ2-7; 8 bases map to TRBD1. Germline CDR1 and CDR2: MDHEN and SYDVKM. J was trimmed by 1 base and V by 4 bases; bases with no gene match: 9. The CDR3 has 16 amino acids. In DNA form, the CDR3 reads TGTGCCAGCAGTTCCCCCCGGACAGGGAAATCCTACGAGCAGTACTTC. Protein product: CASSSPRTGKSYEQYF.

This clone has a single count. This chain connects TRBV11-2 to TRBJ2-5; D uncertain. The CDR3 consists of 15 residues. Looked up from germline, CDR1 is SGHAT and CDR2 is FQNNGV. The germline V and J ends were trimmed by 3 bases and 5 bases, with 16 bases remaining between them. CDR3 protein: CASSFLGSGRETQYF. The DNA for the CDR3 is TGTGCCAGCAGCTTTCTGGGTTCGGGTCGGGAGACCCAGTACTTC.

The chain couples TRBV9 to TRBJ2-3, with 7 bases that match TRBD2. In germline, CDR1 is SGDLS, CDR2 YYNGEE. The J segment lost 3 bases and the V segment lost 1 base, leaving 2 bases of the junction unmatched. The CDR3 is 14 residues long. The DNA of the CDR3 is TGTGCCAGCAGCGTACTAGCGGAGACAGATACGCAGTATTTT. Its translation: CASSVLAETDTQYF.

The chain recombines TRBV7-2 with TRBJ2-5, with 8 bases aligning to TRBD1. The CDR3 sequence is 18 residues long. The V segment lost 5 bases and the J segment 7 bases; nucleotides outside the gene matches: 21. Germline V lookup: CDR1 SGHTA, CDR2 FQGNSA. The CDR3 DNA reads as TGTGCCAGCAGCCATAGTGGACAGGGCACGCGGAACTATGGGACCCAGTACTTC. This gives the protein CASSHSGQGTRNYGTQYF.

This CDR3 is CASSLAGQGGSDEQYF. DNA for the CDR3: TGTGCCAGCAGCTTAGCCGGACAGGGTGGTAGCGACGAGCAGTACTTC. This sequence joins TRBV11-2 and TRBJ2-7, with 8 nucleotides matching TRBD1. The CDR3 runs to 16 residues. CDR1 is SGHAT, CDR2 FQNNGV, per germline. After removal of 1 base from V and 5 bases from J, the junction contained 10 bases not matched to a gene.

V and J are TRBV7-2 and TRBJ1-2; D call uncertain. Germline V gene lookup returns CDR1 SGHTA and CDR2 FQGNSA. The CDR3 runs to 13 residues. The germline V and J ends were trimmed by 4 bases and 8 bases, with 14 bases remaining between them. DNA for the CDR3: TGTGCCAGCAGCTCCGATGCAATAAGCGGCTACACCTTC. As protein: CASSSDAISGYTF.

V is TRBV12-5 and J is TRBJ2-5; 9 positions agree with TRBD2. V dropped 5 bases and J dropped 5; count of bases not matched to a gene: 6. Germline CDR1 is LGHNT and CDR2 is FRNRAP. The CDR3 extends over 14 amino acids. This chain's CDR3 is CASGNTAGGETQYF. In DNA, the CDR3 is TGTGCTAGTGGTAATACCGCGGGAGGGGAGACCCAGTACTTC.

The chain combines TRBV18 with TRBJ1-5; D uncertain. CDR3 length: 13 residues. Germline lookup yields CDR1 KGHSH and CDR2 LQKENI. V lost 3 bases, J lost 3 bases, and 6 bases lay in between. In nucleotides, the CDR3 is TGTGCCAGCTCACCGGCCGACAATCAGCCCCAGCATTTT. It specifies CASSPADNQPQHF.

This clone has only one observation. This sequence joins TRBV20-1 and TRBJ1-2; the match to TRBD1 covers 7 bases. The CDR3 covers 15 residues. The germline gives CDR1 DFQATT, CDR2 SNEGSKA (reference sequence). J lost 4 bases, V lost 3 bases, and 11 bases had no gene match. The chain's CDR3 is CSASENTGEAYGYTF. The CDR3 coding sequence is TGCAGTGCTAGTGAAAATACAGGGGAAGCCTATGGCTACACCTTC.

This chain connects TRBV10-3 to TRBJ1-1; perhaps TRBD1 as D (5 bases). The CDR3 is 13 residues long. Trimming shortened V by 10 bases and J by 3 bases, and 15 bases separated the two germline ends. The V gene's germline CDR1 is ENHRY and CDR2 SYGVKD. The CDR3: CATLGGVDTEAFF. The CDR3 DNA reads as TGTGCCACCCTGGGAGGGGTAGACACTGAAGCTTTCTTT.

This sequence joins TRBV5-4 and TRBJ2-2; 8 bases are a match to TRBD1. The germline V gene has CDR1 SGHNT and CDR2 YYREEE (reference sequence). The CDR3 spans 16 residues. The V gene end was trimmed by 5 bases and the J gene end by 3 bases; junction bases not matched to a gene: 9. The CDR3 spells CASRSGQGRDTGELFF. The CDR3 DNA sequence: TGTGCCAGCAGATCAGGACAGGGTCGGGACACCGGGGAGCTGTTTTTT.

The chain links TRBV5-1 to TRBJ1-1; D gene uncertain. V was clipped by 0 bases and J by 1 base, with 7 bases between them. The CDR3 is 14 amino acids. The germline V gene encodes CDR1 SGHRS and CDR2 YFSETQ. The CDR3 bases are TGCGCCAGCAGCTTGGGCGGTGCGAACACTGAAGCTTTCTTT. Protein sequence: CASSLGGANTEAFF.